The present TCR beta chain was sequenced within a study of OX40 agonist ivuxolimab in advanced cancers. Whole-study context: About 40% of patients had received prior checkpoint inhibitor therapy.

Clones were read by immunoSEQ multiplex PCR, and TCRdb kept only the in-frame ones, dropping some. This table holds about 60,000 clones, approximately 86% found once. Patients were ineligible given autoimmune disease history or systemic immunosuppression. J gave up 4 bases and V 0 bases, and 5 bases lay outside the gene matches. Germline CDR1 and CDR2: SGHNT and YYREEE (reference sequence). This CDR3 has 16 amino acids. The sequences come from CD4+ or CD8+ T cells sorted from blood, collected in a trial of the OX40 agonist ivuxolimab. V usage is TRBV5-4 and J usage is TRBJ1-1, with TRBD1 matching over 11 bases. The TCR sequence derives from an adult with an advanced solid tumor such as melanoma, head and neck, liver or kidney cancer. Here the CDR3 reads CASSLGDRGDGTEAFF. In nucleotides, the CDR3 is TGTGCCAGCAGCTTGGGGGACAGGGGGGATGGCACTGAAGCTTTCTTT.